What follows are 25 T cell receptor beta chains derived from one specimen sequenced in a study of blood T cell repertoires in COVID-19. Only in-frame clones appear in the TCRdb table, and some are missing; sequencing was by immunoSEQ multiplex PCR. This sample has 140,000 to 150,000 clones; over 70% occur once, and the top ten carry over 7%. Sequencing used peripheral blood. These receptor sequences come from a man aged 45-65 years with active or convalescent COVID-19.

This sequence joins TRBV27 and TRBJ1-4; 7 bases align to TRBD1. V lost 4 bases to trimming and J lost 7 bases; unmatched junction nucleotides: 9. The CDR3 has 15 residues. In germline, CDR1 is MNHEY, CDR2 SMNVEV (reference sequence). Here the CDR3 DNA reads TGTGCCAGCAGTTCCTTACAGGGGAGGAGTGAAAAACTGTTTTTT. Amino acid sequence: CASSSLQGRSEKLFF.

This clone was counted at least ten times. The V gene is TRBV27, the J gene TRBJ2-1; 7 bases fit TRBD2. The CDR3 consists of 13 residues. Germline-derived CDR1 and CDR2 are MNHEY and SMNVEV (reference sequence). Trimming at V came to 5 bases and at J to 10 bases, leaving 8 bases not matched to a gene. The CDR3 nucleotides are TGTGCCAGCAGTGGCACTAGCGAGGGGGAGCAGTTCTTC. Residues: CASSGTSEGEQFF.

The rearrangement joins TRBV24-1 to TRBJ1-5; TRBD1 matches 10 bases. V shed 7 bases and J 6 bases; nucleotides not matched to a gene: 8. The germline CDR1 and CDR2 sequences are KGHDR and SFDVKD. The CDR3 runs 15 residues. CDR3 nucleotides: TGTGCCACCAGCGCAGGGACAGGGGCGAGTCAGCCCCAGCATTTT. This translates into CATSAGTGASQPQHF.

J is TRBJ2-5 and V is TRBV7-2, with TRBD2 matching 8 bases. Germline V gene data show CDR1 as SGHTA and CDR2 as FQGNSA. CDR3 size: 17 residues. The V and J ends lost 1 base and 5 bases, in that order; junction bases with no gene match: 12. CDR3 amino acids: CASSLGLAGMSVETQYF. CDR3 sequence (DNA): TGTGCCAGCAGCTTAGGCCTAGCGGGTATGAGTGTGGAGACCCAGTACTTC.

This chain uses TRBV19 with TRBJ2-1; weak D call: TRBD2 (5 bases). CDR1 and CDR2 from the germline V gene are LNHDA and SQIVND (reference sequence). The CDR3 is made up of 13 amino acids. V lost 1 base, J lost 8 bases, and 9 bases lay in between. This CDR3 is CASSIGLADEQFF. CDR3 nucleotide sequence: TGTGCCAGTAGTATAGGGCTAGCAGATGAGCAGTTCTTC. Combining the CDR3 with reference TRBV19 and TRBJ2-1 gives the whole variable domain DGGITQSPKYLFRKEGQNVTLSCEQNLNHDAMYWYRQDPGQGLRLIYYSQIVNDFQKGDIAEGYSVSREKKESFPLTVTSAQKNPTAFYLCASSIGLADEQFFGPGTRLTVL.

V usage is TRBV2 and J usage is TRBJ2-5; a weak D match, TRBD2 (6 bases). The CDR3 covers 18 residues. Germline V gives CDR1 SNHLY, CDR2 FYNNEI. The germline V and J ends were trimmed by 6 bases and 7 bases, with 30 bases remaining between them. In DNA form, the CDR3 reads TGTGCCAGCAGCCCCACTCATCTAGCGAGGGCGGGGAAAGGGACCCAGTACTTC. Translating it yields CASSPTHLARAGKGTQYF.

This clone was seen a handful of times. The CDR3: CASRPLTGTYSNQPQHF. Written as DNA, the CDR3 is TGTGCCAGCAGACCCTTGACAGGGACGTATAGCAATCAGCCCCAGCATTTT. This chain connects TRBV27 to TRBJ1-5, with 7 bases that match TRBD1. The CDR3 length is 17 residues. Germline V CDR1 and CDR2: MNHEY, SMNVEV (reference sequence). V was clipped by 6 bases and J by 0 bases; unmatched bases: 11.

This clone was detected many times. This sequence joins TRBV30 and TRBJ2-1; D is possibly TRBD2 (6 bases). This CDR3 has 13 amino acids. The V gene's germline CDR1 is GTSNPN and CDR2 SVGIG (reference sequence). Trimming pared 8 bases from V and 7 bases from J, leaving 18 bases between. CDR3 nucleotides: TGTGCCGGTAGAGGAGGGTTGGTAAATGAGCAGTTCTTC. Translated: CAGRGGLVNEQFF.

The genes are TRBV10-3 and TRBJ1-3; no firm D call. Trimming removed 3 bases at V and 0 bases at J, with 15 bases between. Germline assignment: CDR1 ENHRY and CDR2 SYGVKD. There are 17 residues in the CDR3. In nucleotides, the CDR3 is TGTGCCATCAGTGAAATTGAAATGCGTCTCTCTGGAAACACCATATATTTT. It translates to CAISEIEMRLSGNTIYF.

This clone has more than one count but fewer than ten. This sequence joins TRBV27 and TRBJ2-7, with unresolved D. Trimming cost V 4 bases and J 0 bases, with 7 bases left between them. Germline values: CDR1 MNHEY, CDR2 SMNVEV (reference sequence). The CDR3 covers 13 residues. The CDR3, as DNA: TGTGCCAGCAGTTGGCGGAGCTCCTACGAGCAGTACTTC. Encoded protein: CASSWRSSYEQYF.

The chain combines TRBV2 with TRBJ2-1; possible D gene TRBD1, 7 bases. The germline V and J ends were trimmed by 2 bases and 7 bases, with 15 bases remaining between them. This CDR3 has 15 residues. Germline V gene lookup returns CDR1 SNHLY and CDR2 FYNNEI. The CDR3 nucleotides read TGTGCCAGCAGTGAAAGGGGGCGGGATGGGAATGAGCAGTTCTTC. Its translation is CASSERGRDGNEQFF. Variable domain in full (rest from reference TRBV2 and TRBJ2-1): EPEVTQTPSHQVTQMGQEVILRCVPISNHLYFYWYRQILGQKVEFLVSFYNNEISEKSEIFDDQFSVERPDGSNFTLKIRSTKLEDSAMYFCASSERGRDGNEQFFGPGTRLTVL.

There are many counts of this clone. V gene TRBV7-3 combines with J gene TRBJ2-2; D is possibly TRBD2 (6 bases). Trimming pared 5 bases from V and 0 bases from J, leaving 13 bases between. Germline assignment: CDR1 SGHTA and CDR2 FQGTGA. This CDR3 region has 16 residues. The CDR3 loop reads CASSPSGGTNTGELFF. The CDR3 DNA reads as TGTGCCAGCAGCCCCTCCGGCGGGACGAACACCGGGGAGCTGTTTTTT.

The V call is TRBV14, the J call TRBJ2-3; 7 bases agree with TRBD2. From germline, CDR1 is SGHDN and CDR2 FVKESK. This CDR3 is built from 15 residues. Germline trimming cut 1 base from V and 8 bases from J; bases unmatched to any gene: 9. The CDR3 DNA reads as TGTGCCAGCAGCCAAGGAGCGGGATCGATAGTTACGCAGTATTTT. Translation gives CASSQGAGSIVTQYF. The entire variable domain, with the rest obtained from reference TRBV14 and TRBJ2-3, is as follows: EAGVTQFPSHSVIEKGQTVTLRCDPISGHDNLYWYRRVMGKEIKFLLHFVKESKQDESGMPNNRFLAERTGGTYSTLKVQPAELEDSGVYFCASSQGAGSIVTQYFGPGTRLTVL.

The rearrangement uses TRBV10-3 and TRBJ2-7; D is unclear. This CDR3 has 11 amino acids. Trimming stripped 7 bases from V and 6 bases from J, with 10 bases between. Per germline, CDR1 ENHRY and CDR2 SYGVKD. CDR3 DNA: TGTGCCATCAAGCAGTCGGGCGAGCAGTACTTC. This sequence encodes CAIKQSGEQYF.

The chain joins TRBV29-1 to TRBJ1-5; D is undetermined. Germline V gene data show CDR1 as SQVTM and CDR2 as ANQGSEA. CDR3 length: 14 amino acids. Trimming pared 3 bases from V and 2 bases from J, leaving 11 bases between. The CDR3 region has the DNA TGCAGCGTTGAGGCAGGCTCTGGCAATCAGCCCCAGCATTTT. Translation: CSVEAGSGNQPQHF.

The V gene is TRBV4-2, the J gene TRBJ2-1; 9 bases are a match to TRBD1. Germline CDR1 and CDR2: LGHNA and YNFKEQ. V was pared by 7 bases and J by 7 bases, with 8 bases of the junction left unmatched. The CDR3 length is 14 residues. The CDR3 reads CASTTGGEGNEQFF. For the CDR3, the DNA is TGTGCCAGCACTACAGGGGGCGAGGGGAATGAGCAGTTCTTC.

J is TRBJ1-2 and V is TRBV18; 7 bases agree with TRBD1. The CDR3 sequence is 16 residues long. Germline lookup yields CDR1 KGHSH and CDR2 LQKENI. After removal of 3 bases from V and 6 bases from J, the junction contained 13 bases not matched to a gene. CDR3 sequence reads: CASSPKGQAYGDGYTF. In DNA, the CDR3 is TGTGCCAGCTCACCTAAAGGACAGGCCTACGGGGATGGCTACACCTTC.

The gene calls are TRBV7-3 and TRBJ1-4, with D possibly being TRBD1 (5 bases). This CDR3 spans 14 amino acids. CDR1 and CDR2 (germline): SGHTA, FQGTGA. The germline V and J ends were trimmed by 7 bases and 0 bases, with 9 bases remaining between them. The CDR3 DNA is TGTGCCAGCAAGGGGATGTCAACTAATGAAAAACTGTTTTTT. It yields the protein CASKGMSTNEKLFF.

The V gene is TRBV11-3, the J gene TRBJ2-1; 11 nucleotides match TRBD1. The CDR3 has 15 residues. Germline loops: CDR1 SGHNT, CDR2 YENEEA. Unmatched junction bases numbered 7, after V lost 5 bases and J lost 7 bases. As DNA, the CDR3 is TGTGCCAGCAGCATAAGGGACAGGGGGAGAAATGAGCAGTTCTTC. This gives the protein CASSIRDRGRNEQFF.

The CDR3 DNA reads TGCAGCGTTGGGCTAGCGGGGGAAAATGAGCAGTTCTTC. Translated, it gives CSVGLAGENEQFF. This sequence joins TRBV29-1 and TRBJ2-1; 10 positions agree with TRBD2. The CDR3 length is 13 residues. The V segment lost 4 bases and the J segment 7 bases; nucleotides outside the gene matches: 4. Germline CDR1 SQVTM, CDR2 ANQGSEA.

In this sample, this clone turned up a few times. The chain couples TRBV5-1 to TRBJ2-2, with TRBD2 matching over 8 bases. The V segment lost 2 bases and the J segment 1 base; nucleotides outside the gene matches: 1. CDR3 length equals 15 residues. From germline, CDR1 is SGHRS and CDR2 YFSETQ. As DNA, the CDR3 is TGCGCCAGCAGCTTCACTAGCGGGAACACCGGGGAGCTGTTTTTT. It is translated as CASSFTSGNTGELFF.

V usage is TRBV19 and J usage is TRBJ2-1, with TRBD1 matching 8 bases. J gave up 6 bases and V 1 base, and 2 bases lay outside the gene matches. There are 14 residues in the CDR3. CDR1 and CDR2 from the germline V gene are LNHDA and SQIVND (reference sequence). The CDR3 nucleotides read TGTGCCAGTAGTATAGTTACAGGGGGCAATGAGCAGTTCTTC. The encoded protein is CASSIVTGGNEQFF.

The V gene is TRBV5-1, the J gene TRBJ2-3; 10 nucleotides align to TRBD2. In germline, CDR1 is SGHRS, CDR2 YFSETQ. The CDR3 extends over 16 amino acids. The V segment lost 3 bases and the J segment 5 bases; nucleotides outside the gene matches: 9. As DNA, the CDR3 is TGCGCCAGCAGCTCCTCTAGCGGGAGTCGGGGAGATACGCAGTATTTT. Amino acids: CASSSSSGSRGDTQYF.

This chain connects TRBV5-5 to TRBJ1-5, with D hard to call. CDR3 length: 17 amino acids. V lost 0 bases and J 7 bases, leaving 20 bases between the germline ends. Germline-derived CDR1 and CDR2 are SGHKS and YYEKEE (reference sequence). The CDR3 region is CASSLAPTPVRDQPQHF. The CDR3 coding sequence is TGTGCCAGCAGCTTGGCACCGACACCCGTTCGTGACCAGCCCCAGCATTTT.

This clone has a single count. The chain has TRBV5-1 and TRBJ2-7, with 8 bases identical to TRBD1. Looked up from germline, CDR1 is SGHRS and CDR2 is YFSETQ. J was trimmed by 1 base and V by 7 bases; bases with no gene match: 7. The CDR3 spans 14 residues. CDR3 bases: TGCGCCAGCCAGGACAGGGTAGGGTCCTACGAGCAGTACTTC. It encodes CASQDRVGSYEQYF. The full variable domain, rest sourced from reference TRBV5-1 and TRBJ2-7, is KAGVTQTPRYLIKTRGQQVTLSCSPISGHRSVSWYQQTPGQGLQFLFEYFSETQRNKGNFPGRFSGRQFSNSRSEMNVSTLELGDSALYLCASQDRVGSYEQYFGPGTRLTVT.